The 19 T cell receptor beta chains below were found in one sample sequenced in a study of early stage breast cancer tumors. Clones were read by immunoSEQ multiplex PCR, and TCRdb kept only the in-frame ones, dropping some. The repertoire includes roughly 40,000 clones, about 78% of them detected once, and about 7.2% sits in the top ten. Source material: blood. These TCRs come from a person between 50 and 60 years old with breast cancer.

CDR3 sequence: CAISERTGGEGYTF. The CDR3 bases are TGTGCCATCAGTGAGCGTACAGGGGGCGAGGGCTACACCTTC. The chain recombines TRBV10-3 with TRBJ1-2; 9 bases align to TRBD1. This CDR3 is built from 14 residues. J lost 8 bases, V lost 2 bases, and 6 bases had no gene match. Germline assignment: CDR1 ENHRY and CDR2 SYGVKD.

In this sample, this clone turned up once. The J gene is TRBJ2-1, the V gene TRBV9; D gene unclear. There are 13 residues in the CDR3. The V gene lost 0 bases and the J gene lost 6 bases, with 7 bases spanning the gap. CDR1 SGDLS and CDR2 YYNGEE come from the germline V gene. The CDR3 DNA is TGTGCCAGCAGCGTAGGAGGTTTCAATGAGCAGTTCTTC. Protein product: CASSVGGFNEQFF. Variable domain in full (rest from reference TRBV9 and TRBJ2-1): DSGVTQTPKHLITATGQRVTLRCSPRSGDLSVYWYQQSLDQGLQFLIQYYNGEERAKGNILERFSAQQFPDLHSELNLSSLELGDSALYFCASSVGGFNEQFFGPGTRLTVL.

The J gene is TRBJ2-1, the V gene TRBV4-3; TRBD2 might be the D (5 bases). The CDR3 covers 16 residues. V shed 1 base and J shed 6 bases, with 16 bases lying between them. Germline CDR1 is LGHNA and CDR2 is YSLEER. This CDR3 reads CASSQAGNRGFNEQFF. CDR3 sequence (DNA): TGCGCCAGCAGCCAAGCGGGTAATCGGGGATTCAATGAGCAGTTCTTC.

The rearrangement joins TRBV9 to TRBJ2-2; no firm D call. V was cut by 3 bases and J by 1 base, with 4 bases left in between. The CDR3 covers 13 residues. Per the germline V gene, CDR1 is SGDLS and CDR2 is YYNGEE. The CDR3 protein is CASSGENTGELFF. DNA of the CDR3: TGTGCCAGCAGCGGCGAGAACACCGGGGAGCTGTTTTTT.

The J gene is TRBJ1-5, the V gene TRBV4-2, with 10 positions matching TRBD1. CDR3 length: 15 amino acids. Germline V gives CDR1 LGHNA, CDR2 YNFKEQ. V shed 4 bases, J shed 4 bases, and the junction held 4 bases outside the gene matches. The CDR3 DNA reads TGTGCCAGCAGCCCCGGGACAGGGGAAAATCAGCCCCAGCATTTT. Protein sequence: CASSPGTGENQPQHF.

This sequence joins TRBV18 and TRBJ2-1; TRBD2 matches at 8 bases. V was pared by 4 bases and J by 6 bases, with 11 bases of the junction left unmatched. CDR1 KGHSH and CDR2 LQKENI come from the germline V gene. This CDR3 region has 16 residues. The CDR3 region has the DNA TGTGCCAGCTCACTACAGGTGGCGGGAGGATCCAATGAGCAGTTCTTC. Translating gives CASSLQVAGGSNEQFF.

The V gene is TRBV6-6, the J gene TRBJ1-5; D not certain. The CDR3 is 12 amino acids. Germline CDR1 is MNHNY and CDR2 is SVGAGI (reference sequence). V lost 0 bases to trimming and J lost 9 bases, with 6 bases between them. The CDR3 protein is CASSYSSGPQHF. The CDR3 coding sequence is TGTGCCAGCAGTTACTCATCAGGGCCCCAGCATTTT.

The V call is TRBV5-6, the J call TRBJ2-7; D might be TRBD2 (7 bases). Germline CDR1 is SGHDT and CDR2 is YYEEEE. V was shortened by 0 bases and J by 3 bases, with 13 bases between the two germline ends. The CDR3 spans 15 residues. The CDR3 loop is CASSLGTGGFYEQYV. Written as DNA, the CDR3 is TGTGCCAGCAGCTTGGGTACGGGGGGCTTCTACGAGCAGTACGTC.

The chain has TRBV6-6 and TRBJ2-1; 8 bases line up with TRBD2. Germline values: CDR1 MNHNY, CDR2 SVGAGI (reference sequence). CDR3 length equals 14 residues. The ends lost 5 bases at V and 2 bases at J; junction bases unmatched: 2. This CDR3 reads CASSRGGAYNEQFF. CDR3 sequence (DNA): TGTGCCAGCAGTCGGGGGGGGGCCTACAATGAGCAGTTCTTC.

The chain has TRBV5-1 and TRBJ2-1; D is perhaps TRBD2 (5 bases). The CDR3 is made up of 12 amino acids. Trimming removed 0 bases from V and 9 bases from J, with 7 bases in between. Germline V gene lookup returns CDR1 SGHRS and CDR2 YFSETQ. The DNA of the CDR3 is TGCGCCAGCAGCTTGGTCGAGGGTGAGCAGTTCTTC. It translates to CASSLVEGEQFF.

This clone was counted between two and nine times. The rearrangement links TRBV11-2 to TRBJ1-1; TRBD1 agrees at 7 bases. CDR3 length: 15 amino acids. V lost 5 bases, J lost 4 bases, and 10 bases stayed unmatched. Germline V gives CDR1 SGHAT, CDR2 FQNNGV. The CDR3, as DNA: TGTGCCAGCAGCCCGAGACAGGGTTTAGGCACTGAAGCTTTCTTT. The encoded protein is CASSPRQGLGTEAFF. Combining the CDR3 with reference TRBV11-2 and TRBJ1-1 gives the whole variable domain EAGVAQSPRYKIIEKRQSVAFWCNPISGHATLYWYQQILGQGPKLLIQFQNNGVVDDSQLPKDRFSAERLKGVDSTLKIQPAKLEDSAVYLCASSPRQGLGTEAFFGQGTRLTVV.

The V gene is TRBV15, the J gene TRBJ2-1, with 14 positions matching TRBD2. Germline trimming cut 5 bases from V and 3 bases from J; bases unmatched to any gene: 12. CDR1 is LNHNV and CDR2 is YYDKDF in the germline V gene (reference sequence). This CDR3 contains 19 residues. In DNA form, the CDR3 reads TGTGCCACCAGCGGATCGACTAGCGGGAGGGCCGGGGACTACAATGAGCAGTTCTTC. The encoded protein is CATSGSTSGRAGDYNEQFF.

The chain is built from TRBV15 and TRBJ2-7, with D possibly matching TRBD1 (6 bases). CDR3 length: 14 residues. V was pared by 0 bases and J by 3 bases, with 9 bases between. Germline V gene sequence: CDR1 LNHNV, CDR2 YYDKDF (reference sequence). Here the CDR3 reads CATSREQGVYEQYF. The CDR3 DNA reads TGTGCCACCAGCAGAGAACAGGGAGTCTACGAGCAGTACTTC.

The chain links TRBV11-2 to TRBJ2-1; TRBD1 matches 7 bases. The CDR3 runs 15 residues. CDR1 and CDR2 (germline): SGHAT, FQNNGV. V shed 2 bases, J shed 8 bases, and the junction held 9 bases outside the gene matches. The DNA of the CDR3 is TGTGCCAGCAGCTTACGGGACAGAGGGATCCATGAGCAGTTCTTC. Translating it yields CASSLRDRGIHEQFF.

J is TRBJ2-7 and V is TRBV7-6; D may be TRBD2 (6 bases). CDR3 length equals 16 residues. V gave up 1 base and J gave up 0 bases, with 13 bases separating them. The germline V gene has CDR1 SGHVS and CDR2 FNYEAQ. CDR3 loop: CASSLVGGEFSYEQYV. The CDR3 coding sequence is TGTGCCAGCAGCTTAGTTGGCGGGGAGTTCTCCTACGAGCAGTACGTC.

The V gene is TRBV4-3, the J gene TRBJ1-1, with TRBD1 matching over 9 bases. The length of the CDR3 is 16 residues. CDR1 LGHNA and CDR2 YSLEER come from the germline V gene. Losses at the gene ends were 1 base for V and 5 bases for J; bases not matched to a gene: 8. The CDR3 nucleotides read TGCGCCAGCAGCCAAGTGTCACAGGGGGCGCTTACTGAAGCTTTCTTT. Its protein product is CASSQVSQGALTEAFF.

The rearrangement uses TRBV5-1 and TRBJ2-1; 9 bases are shared with TRBD1. CDR3 length: 15 residues. Germline CDR1 reads SGHRS; CDR2 reads YFSETQ. J gave up 4 bases and V 4 bases, and 6 bases lay outside the gene matches. In DNA, the CDR3 is TGCGCCAGCAGCCCCAGGACAGGGGATTACAATGAGCAGTTCTTC. It specifies CASSPRTGDYNEQFF.

This clone has a handful of counts. The gene calls are TRBV30 and TRBJ1-1; D gene ambiguous. The CDR3 is 13 residues long. The V end was cut by 0 bases, the J end by 7 bases, with 12 bases between. Looked up from germline, CDR1 is GTSNPN and CDR2 is SVGIG (reference sequence). The CDR3 loop is CAWSVEQSYEAFF. The CDR3 nucleotides are TGTGCCTGGAGTGTAGAACAGTCCTATGAAGCTTTCTTT.

The chain recombines TRBV4-1 with TRBJ2-7, with 9 bases lining up with TRBD1. CDR3 size: 16 residues. Trimming removed 4 bases from V and 1 base from J; junction bases left unmatched: 8. Per the germline V gene, CDR1 is MGHRA and CDR2 is YSYEKL. CDR3 residues: CASSRLPGTGSYEQYF. The DNA for the CDR3 is TGCGCCAGCAGCCGACTTCCCGGGACAGGGTCCTACGAGCAGTACTTC.